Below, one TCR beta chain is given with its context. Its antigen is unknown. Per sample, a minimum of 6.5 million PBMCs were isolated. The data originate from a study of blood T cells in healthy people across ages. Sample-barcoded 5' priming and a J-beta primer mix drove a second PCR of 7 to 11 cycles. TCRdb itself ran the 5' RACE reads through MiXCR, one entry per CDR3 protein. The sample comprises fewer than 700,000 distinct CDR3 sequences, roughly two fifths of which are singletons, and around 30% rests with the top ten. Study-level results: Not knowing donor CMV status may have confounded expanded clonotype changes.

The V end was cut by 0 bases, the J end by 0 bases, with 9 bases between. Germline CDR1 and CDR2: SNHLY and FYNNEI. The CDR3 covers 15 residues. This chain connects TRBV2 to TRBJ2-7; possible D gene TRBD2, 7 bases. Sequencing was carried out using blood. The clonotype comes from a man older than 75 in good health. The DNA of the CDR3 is TGTGCCAGCAGTGAAGCGAGGGGGGGCTCCTACGAGCAGTACTTC. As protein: CASSEARGGSYEQYF.